These 30 T cell receptor beta chains share one sample of origin, sequenced in a study of Graves' ophthalmopathy and Graves' hyperthyroidism (dated by TCRdb to about 2018). The sequencer was an Illumina HiSeq 2000. For repertoire sequencing, TCR beta CDR3 regions were amplified from RNA transcripts. The first round was an RT-PCR using HTBI primers with the Qiagen OneStep RT-PCR kit, and this first round was followed by a second-round multiplex PCR, then size selection and purification. The public reads were run again by TCRdb, first through fastp at Q25 and then through MiXCR, and only productive beta chains were kept. Every distinct CDR3 protein forms one entry, paired with its most common genes and DNA. Here the sample has about 220,000 distinct CDR3 sequences; about 22% occur a single time. The ten biggest clones cover approximately 40% of the sample. The sample was peripheral blood. These receptors were collected from a woman in her forties or fifties with Graves' ophthalmopathy. Donor details come from another sample of the same person, matched by shared clones.

This clonotype was counted ten times or more. V usage is TRBV28 and J usage is TRBJ1-5; D is undetermined. This CDR3 region has 16 residues. Germline V gene lookup returns CDR1 MDHEN and CDR2 SYDVKM. V was shortened by 3 bases and J by 1 base, with 13 bases between the two germline ends. The DNA of the CDR3 is TGTGCCAGCAGTTTCCTCCATTTGAGGAGCAATCAGCCCCAGCATTTT. It yields the protein CASSFLHLRSNQPQHF. The whole variable domain, filled in from reference TRBV28 and TRBJ1-5, reads DVKVTQSSRYLVKRTGEKVFLECVQDMDHENMFWYRQDPGLGLRLIYFSYDVKMKEKGDIPEGYSVSREKKERFSLILESASTNQTSMYLCASSFLHLRSNQPQHFGDGTRLSIL.

This clonotype has ten or more counts. The chain has TRBV6-2 or TRBV6-3 and TRBJ2-7; TRBD2 is a possible D gene (5 bases). CDR3 size: 14 residues. CDR1 is MNHEY and CDR2 is SVGEGT in the germline V gene. V was trimmed by 6 bases and J by 5 bases, leaving 17 bases between them. CDR3 DNA: TGTGCCAGCAGAGCGGAAGAAAACATCCACGAGCAGTACTTC. It yields the protein CASRAEENIHEQYF.

This clonotype was detected many times. Since no conserved phenylalanine or tryptophan closes the CDR3, a read error is the likely cause. V is TRBV19 and J is TRBJ2-5; D possibly corresponds to TRBD2 (7 bases). The CDR3 covers 15 residues. Trimming pared 5 bases from V and 5 bases from J, leaving 18 bases between. Germline CDR1 reads LNHDA; CDR2 reads SQIVND (reference sequence). CDR3 loop: CASSGGAGVGETQYL. The CDR3 nucleotides are TGTGCCAGTAGTGGGGGCGCGGGAGTGGGGGAGACCCAGTACCTC.

This clonotype was seen a handful of times. V and J are TRBV3-1 and TRBJ2-5; 9 bases agree with TRBD1. Looked up from germline, CDR1 is LGHDT and CDR2 is YNNKEL (reference sequence). The CDR3 contains 14 residues. Trimming cost V 7 bases and J 5 bases; bases outside gene matches: 8. For the CDR3, the DNA is TGTGCCAGCACGGACAGGGGAGGCAGTGAGACCCAGTACTTC. Translation: CASTDRGGSETQYF.

This clonotype was observed once. One base away lies a much larger clone, so this may be a sequencing read error. V usage is TRBV27 and J usage is TRBJ2-2, with a possible D match to TRBD2 (6 bases). There are 14 residues in the CDR3. Looked up from germline, CDR1 is MNHEY and CDR2 is SMNVEV (reference sequence). The CDR3 reads CASSPRIGTGGLFF. CDR3 DNA: TGTGCCAGCAGCCCTCGCATCGGGACCGGGGGGCTGTTTTTT.

This clonotype was found many times. The J gene is TRBJ2-3, the V gene TRBV4-1, with no clear D. The CDR3 contains 13 residues. With 0 bases removed from V and 4 bases from J, the gap between germline ends came to 5 bases. CDR1 is MGHRA and CDR2 is YSYEKL in the germline V gene. CDR3 protein: CASSQEGPDTQYF. The CDR3 bases are TGCGCCAGCAGCCAAGAAGGTCCAGATACGCAGTATTTT.

The V and J genes are TRBV28 and TRBJ2-5; D is tentatively TRBD1 or TRBD2 (5 bases each). The V end was cut by 3 bases, the J end by 5 bases, with 22 bases between. Germline V gene lookup returns CDR1 MDHEN and CDR2 SYDVKM. This CDR3 is 17 amino acids long. CDR3 in amino acids: CASSLARPLGTGETQYF. CDR3 coding DNA: TGTGCCAGCAGTTTGGCCCGTCCTTTGGGGACCGGGGAGACCCAGTACTTC.

This clonotype has just a few counts. The chain carries TRBV12-3 or TRBV12-4 and TRBJ2-7; no definite D call. The CDR3 is made up of 15 amino acids. V lost 5 bases to trimming and J lost 4 bases, with 18 bases between them. The CDR3 loop reads CASSPPDIYGYEQYF. In DNA, the CDR3 is TGTGCCAGCAGTCCCCCAGACATCTACGGGTACGAGCAGTACTTC.

This clonotype was detected ten times or more. V gene TRBV5-1 combines with J gene TRBJ1-1; TRBD1 matches 10 bases. V shed 4 bases and J 10 bases; nucleotides not matched to a gene: 16. The CDR3 has 16 amino acids. In germline, CDR1 is SGHRS, CDR2 YFSETQ. CDR3 sequence: CASSGRFPDRGQGAFF. CDR3 DNA sequence: TGCGCCAGCAGCGGGAGATTCCCAGACAGGGGGCAGGGAGCTTTCTTT.

In this sample, this clonotype turned up once. The CDR3 protein is CASSKSGTGGQPQHF. The CDR3 DNA reads as TGTGCCAGCAGTAAATCCGGGACAGGGGGTCAGCCCCAGCATTTT. The chain links TRBV6-1 to TRBJ1-5; TRBD1 agrees at 11 bases. The CDR3 loop spans 15 amino acids. Germline CDR1 reads MNHNS; CDR2 reads SASEGT. Unmatched junction bases numbered 6, after V lost 5 bases and J lost 6 bases.

The sample holds a few counts of this clonotype. A much larger clone lies a single base off, so this may be a read error. The chain joins TRBV27 to TRBJ1-5; no clear D. The CDR3 is 13 amino acids. Germline V gene lookup returns CDR1 MNHEY and CDR2 SMNVEV (reference sequence). The V end was cut by 4 bases, the J end by 1 base, with 5 bases between. DNA of the CDR3: TGTGCCAGCAGTTCCCAGAGCAATCAGCCCCAGCATTTT. Amino acids: CASSSQSNQPQHF.

The chain recombines TRBV20-1 with TRBJ1-1; TRBD1 agrees at 7 bases. The CDR3 totals 15 residues. Unmatched junction bases numbered 18, after V lost 3 bases and J lost 11 bases. Germline assignment: CDR1 DFQATT and CDR2 SNEGSKA (reference sequence). The CDR3 bases are TGCAGTGCTAGGAAAATAACAGGGGACACGAGATCGGCTTTCTTT. Residues: CSARKITGDTRSAFF.

The genes are TRBV20-1 and TRBJ2-5; 9 nucleotides agree with TRBD1. V shed 1 base, J shed 7 bases, and the junction held 7 bases outside the gene matches. The V gene's germline CDR1 is DFQATT and CDR2 SNEGSKA (reference sequence). This CDR3 has 14 residues. The CDR3 loop is CSARVNRGQRTQYF. The CDR3 nucleotides read TGCAGTGCTAGAGTCAACAGGGGGCAGCGGACCCAGTACTTC.

At least ten counts were recorded for this clonotype. The V gene is TRBV30, the J gene TRBJ2-7; TRBD1 matches at 10 bases. Trimming removed 2 bases from V and 1 base from J; junction bases left unmatched: 5. Germline CDR1 GTSNPN, CDR2 SVGIG (reference sequence). The length of the CDR3 is 15 residues. CDR3 in DNA: TGTGCCTGGAGTATGGGACAGGGGATGTCCTACGAGCAGTACTTC. Amino acids: CAWSMGQGMSYEQYF.

This clonotype was seen repeatedly, ten times or more. V gene TRBV24-1 combines with J gene TRBJ1-2; TRBD1 might be the D (5 bases). The V and J ends lost 6 bases and 3 bases respectively, with 13 bases between them. There are 14 residues in the CDR3. Germline V gives CDR1 KGHDR, CDR2 SFDVKD. The CDR3 reads CATSRDGTDYGYTF. The CDR3 DNA follows: TGTGCCACCAGTCGTGACGGGACGGACTATGGCTACACCTTC.

The sample holds many counts of this clonotype. The chain couples TRBV6-5 to TRBJ2-5, with TRBD1 matching 10 bases. After removal of 0 bases from V and 7 bases from J, the junction contained 5 bases not matched to a gene. This CDR3 comprises 15 residues. Per germline, CDR1 MNHEY and CDR2 SVGAGI. The CDR3 reads CASSYSKGQGWTQYF. In nucleotides, the CDR3 is TGTGCCAGCAGTTACTCGAAGGGACAGGGGTGGACCCAGTACTTC.

This clonotype appeared a few times. This sequence joins TRBV6-1 and TRBJ1-1; D not resolved. The V end was cut by 7 bases, the J end by 8 bases, with 17 bases between. Germline V gene lookup returns CDR1 MNHNS and CDR2 SASEGT. The CDR3 covers 13 residues. CDR3 loop: CASIPDTRHEAFF. In nucleotides, the CDR3 is TGTGCCAGCATTCCAGACACGCGTCACGAAGCTTTCTTT.

This clonotype was observed many times. The V gene is TRBV7-2, the J gene TRBJ2-5; 7 bases fit TRBD2. The CDR3 contains 17 residues. The germline V gene has CDR1 SGHTA and CDR2 FQGNSA. V lost 2 bases and J lost 5; bases outside the gene matches: 14. The CDR3 sequence: CASSLQASGVVMETQYF. The CDR3 DNA is TGTGCCAGCAGCTTACAGGCTAGCGGTGTGGTGATGGAGACCCAGTACTTC. Based on the CDR3 plus reference TRBV7-2 and TRBJ2-5, the full variable domain is GAGVSQSPSNKVTEKGKDVELRCDPISGHTALYWYRQSLGQGLEFLIYFQGNSAPDKSGLPSDRFSAERTGGSVSTLTIQRTQQEDSAVYLCASSLQASGVVMETQYFGPGTRLLVL.

This clonotype was seen at least ten times. This chain uses TRBV7-3 with TRBJ2-5; no clear D gene. The V end lost 4 bases, the J end lost 5 bases, and 17 bases lay between the germline ends. CDR1 is SGHTA, CDR2 FQGTGA, per germline. This CDR3 is built from 15 residues. The CDR3: CASSSPGGRSETQYF. The CDR3 nucleotides read TGTGCCAGCAGCTCCCCCGGCGGACGAAGTGAGACCCAGTACTTC.

The V gene is TRBV7-3, the J gene TRBJ2-4, with a weak D call TRBD1 (6 bases). The CDR3 runs to 15 residues. The V gene lost 3 bases and the J gene lost 0 bases, with 9 bases spanning the gap. Germline loops: CDR1 SGHTA, CDR2 FQGTGA. As DNA, the CDR3 is TGTGCCAGCAGCTTCCGAGGGGGAGCCAAAAACATTCAGTACTTC. Its translation is CASSFRGGAKNIQYF.

V and J are TRBV20-1 and TRBJ1-1; 7 bases match TRBD1. This CDR3 comprises 13 residues. Germline CDR1 is DFQATT and CDR2 is SNEGSKA (reference sequence). With V trimmed by 5 bases and J by 4 bases, 7 bases remained unmatched. In DNA, the CDR3 is TGCAGTGCTGGCGACAGGGCGGGCACTGAAGCTTTCTTT. Amino acid sequence: CSAGDRAGTEAFF.

This clonotype was counted between two and nine times. This chain connects TRBV5-1 to TRBJ2-3; tentatively, D is TRBD1 or TRBD2 (6 bases each). Trimming removed 0 bases from V and 0 bases from J, with 8 bases in between. Germline V gives CDR1 SGHRS, CDR2 YFSETQ. CDR3 length: 15 residues. DNA for the CDR3: TGCGCCAGCAGCTTGGTAGGGGGGAGCACAGATACGCAGTATTTT. Encoded protein: CASSLVGGSTDTQYF.

This clonotype was recorded many times. The gene calls are TRBV19 and TRBJ1-1, with 8 bases lining up with TRBD1. The germline CDR1 and CDR2 sequences are LNHDA and SQIVND (reference sequence). The CDR3 totals 13 residues. V was clipped by 6 bases and J by 2 bases; unmatched bases: 2. The CDR3 loop reads CASRDRANTEAFF. The CDR3 nucleotides read TGTGCCAGTAGGGACAGGGCTAACACTGAAGCTTTCTTT. The whole variable domain, remainder taken from reference TRBV19 and TRBJ1-1, is DGGITQSPKYLFRKEGQNVTLSCEQNLNHDAMYWYRQDPGQGLRLIYYSQIVNDFQKGDIAEGYSVSREKKESFPLTVTSAQKNPTAFYLCASRDRANTEAFFGQGTRLTVV.

The chain uses TRBV27 and TRBJ2-7, with D possibly being TRBD2 (5 bases). Germline assignment: CDR1 MNHEY and CDR2 SMNVEV (reference sequence). Trimming shortened V by 0 bases and J by 6 bases, and 9 bases separated the two germline ends. The CDR3 covers 13 residues. CDR3 in DNA: TGTGCCAGCAGTTTATCGGAGGAGGCCGAGCAGTACTTC. Its protein is CASSLSEEAEQYF.

The sample holds many counts of this clonotype. The chain links TRBV20-1 to TRBJ1-6, with D maybe TRBD1 (5 bases). The germline V gene encodes CDR1 DFQATT and CDR2 SNEGSKA (reference sequence). The CDR3 loop spans 15 amino acids. V lost 3 bases to trimming and J lost 8 bases, with 17 bases between them. The CDR3 DNA is TGCAGTGCTAGGGAAAGGGACGGGCGAGATTCACCCCTCCACTTT. This encodes CSARERDGRDSPLHF.

This clonotype came up a few times. This rearrangement joins TRBV18 to TRBJ2-1; TRBD1 is a possible D gene (5 bases). CDR1 is KGHSH, CDR2 LQKENI, per germline. This CDR3 spans 14 amino acids. V lost 4 bases, J lost 1 base, and 8 bases lay in between. CDR3 coding DNA: TGTGCCAGCTCACAGGCAGGGTCCTACAATGAGCAGTTCTTC. Its protein product is CASSQAGSYNEQFF. Combining the CDR3 with reference TRBV18 and TRBJ2-1 gives the whole variable domain NAGVMQNPRHLVRRRGQEARLRCSPMKGHSHVYWYRQLPEEGLKFMVYLQKENIIDESGMPKERFSAEFPKEGPSILRIQQVVRGDSAAYFCASSQAGSYNEQFFGPGTRLTVL.

This clonotype was observed at least ten times. This sequence joins TRBV6-5 and TRBJ2-6, with D unclear. From germline, CDR1 is MNHEY and CDR2 SVGAGI. V was trimmed by 3 bases and J by 0 bases, leaving 6 bases between them. This CDR3 has 15 residues. CDR3 nucleotides: TGTGCCAGCAGTTATGACAACTCTGGGGCCAACGTCCTGACTTTC. Protein product: CASSYDNSGANVLTF.

This clonotype was picked up many times. The chain has TRBV5-1 and TRBJ2-2; 8 bases agree with TRBD2. The CDR3 totals 19 residues. Germline-derived CDR1 and CDR2 are SGHRS and YFSETQ. Trimming cost V 4 bases and J 5 bases; bases outside gene matches: 19. The CDR3 nucleotides read TGCGCCAGCAGCCCCCTCACTCAAGCGGGAGTTTTTCGGACCGGGGAGCTGTTTTTT. It translates to CASSPLTQAGVFRTGELFF.

This clonotype was seen at least ten times. The chain couples TRBV29-1 to TRBJ2-7, with 9 bases matching TRBD1. Germline V lookup: CDR1 SQVTM, CDR2 ANQGSEA. CDR3 length equals 12 residues. Trimming removed 7 bases from V and 2 bases from J; junction bases left unmatched: 3. The CDR3 region has the DNA TGCAGCGCTGGGACAGGGCCCTACGAGCAGTACTTC. Its protein product is CSAGTGPYEQYF.

This clonotype was observed many times. This chain links TRBV12-3 or TRBV12-4 with TRBJ2-5; TRBD2 matches 11 bases. The J segment lost 2 bases and the V segment lost 0 bases, leaving 2 bases of the junction unmatched. The CDR3 length is 16 residues. In nucleotides, the CDR3 is TGTGCCAGCAGTTTAGCGGGACTAGCGGTACAAGAGACCCAGTACTTC. Its translation is CASSLAGLAVQETQYF.